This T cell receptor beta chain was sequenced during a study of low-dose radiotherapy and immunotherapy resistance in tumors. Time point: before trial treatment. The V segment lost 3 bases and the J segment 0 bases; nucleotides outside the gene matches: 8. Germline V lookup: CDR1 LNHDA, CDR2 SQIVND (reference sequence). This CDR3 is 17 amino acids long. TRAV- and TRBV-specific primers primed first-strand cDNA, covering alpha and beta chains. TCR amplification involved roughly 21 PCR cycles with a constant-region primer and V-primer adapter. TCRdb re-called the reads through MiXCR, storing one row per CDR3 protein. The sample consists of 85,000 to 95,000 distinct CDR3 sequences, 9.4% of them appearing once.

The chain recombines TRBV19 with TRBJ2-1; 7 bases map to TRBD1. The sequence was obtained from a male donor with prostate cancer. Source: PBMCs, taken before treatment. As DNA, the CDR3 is TGTGCCAGTAGTATTTCGGCAGGGGGAAACTCCTACAATGAGCAGTTCTTC. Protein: CASSISAGGNSYNEQFF.